The TCR beta chain under discussion was sequenced for a study of T cells in Graves' hyperthyroidism and ophthalmopathy. Study background: Blood was drawn when the patient was first diagnosed and still untreated.

Study findings and constraints: Ophthalmopathy could be told apart from stable hyperthyroidism with a 13 V-J model.

The CDR3 regions of TCR beta were amplified from RNA transcripts. The primer set for the first-round RT-PCR of the TCR CDR3 was HTBI. MiXCR was run by TCRdb on the multiplex PCR reads, yielding one entry per CDR3 protein. There are fewer than 550,000 distinct CDR3 sequences in the sample; around 22% occur only once, and 11% lies in the top ten. The CDR3 covers 13 residues. Germline values: CDR1 WNHNN, CDR2 SYGVQD (reference sequence). With 3 bases removed from V and 7 bases from J, the gap between germline ends came to 10 bases. This clonotype has just a few counts. Its specificity is not known. Based on clinical symptoms, serum thyroxine and TRAb, thyroid ultrasound and orbital computed tomography, diagnoses were reached.

This sequence joins TRBV10-1 and TRBJ1-3; D uncertain. This clonotype was obtained from a woman between 25 and 40 years old with Graves' ophthalmopathy. Sequencing was done on a sample of blood. The chain's CDR3 is CASSDTGTNTIYF. The CDR3 DNA is TGCGCCAGCAGTGACACGGGAACCAACACCATATATTTT.